The 29 T cell receptor beta chains listed next were all sequenced from one sample in a study of T cell changes during pregnancy in multiple sclerosis. Here immunoSEQ multiplex PCR was the method, and the copy in TCRdb shows in-frame clones only, minus some. Of about 73,000 clones listed, approximately 92% are singletons. The material sequenced was peripheral blood, taken in the third trimester of pregnancy. These receptors came from a female donor in good health, enrolled as a control in a pregnancy study.

V gene TRBV10-3 combines with J gene TRBJ2-5, with D unclear. In germline, CDR1 is ENHRY, CDR2 SYGVKD. Trimming removed 2 bases from V and 9 bases from J, with 13 bases in between. The CDR3 contains 13 residues. The CDR3: CAISEPGSRPQYF. The DNA for the CDR3 is TGTGCCATCAGTGAGCCCGGCTCTAGACCCCAGTACTTC.

For the CDR3, the DNA is TGTGCCAGCAGTCTACAGGGGACCTATGGCTACACCTTC. This encodes CASSLQGTYGYTF. This chain uses TRBV28 with TRBJ1-2; the match to TRBD1 covers 7 bases. The CDR3 loop spans 13 amino acids. The V segment lost 5 bases and the J segment 4 bases; nucleotides outside the gene matches: 4. The germline CDR1 and CDR2 sequences are MDHEN and SYDVKM.

This rearrangement joins TRBV19 to TRBJ1-6, with a weak D call TRBD1 (6 bases). The CDR3 length is 13 residues. V was shortened by 4 bases and J by 9 bases, with 10 bases between the two germline ends. Germline loops: CDR1 LNHDA, CDR2 SQIVND (reference sequence). The DNA of the CDR3 is TGTGCCAGTAGTACAGGGGCTGGTTCACCCCTCCACTTT. The encoded protein is CASSTGAGSPLHF.

This sequence joins TRBV4-2 and TRBJ1-2, with D perhaps matching TRBD1 (5 bases). Looked up from germline, CDR1 is LGHNA and CDR2 is YNFKEQ. The V gene lost 1 base and the J gene lost 4 bases, with 7 bases spanning the gap. The CDR3 length is 13 residues. The CDR3 spells CASSQGRAYGYTF. As DNA, the CDR3 is TGTGCCAGCAGCCAAGGCAGGGCCTATGGCTACACCTTC.

The chain joins TRBV28 to TRBJ2-5; D is possibly TRBD2 (6 bases). Germline lookup yields CDR1 MDHEN and CDR2 SYDVKM. This CDR3 has 14 amino acids. The V and J ends lost 9 bases and 5 bases respectively, with 19 bases between them. CDR3 sequence: CASASSVSRETQYF. The CDR3, as DNA: TGTGCCAGTGCTTCTAGCGTTAGCAGGGAGACCCAGTACTTC.

This chain uses TRBV4-3 with TRBJ2-3; 9 positions agree with TRBD2. The J segment lost 6 bases and the V segment lost 0 bases, leaving 10 bases of the junction unmatched. Germline V lookup: CDR1 LGHNA, CDR2 YSLEER. The CDR3 totals 17 residues. The CDR3 loop is CASSQDPPSGAKDTQYF. CDR3 bases: TGCGCCAGCAGCCAAGATCCCCCTAGCGGGGCCAAGGATACGCAGTATTTT.

The chain recombines TRBV6-1 with TRBJ2-2, with D possibly matching TRBD2 (6 bases). This CDR3 is built from 13 residues. Trimming shortened V by 9 bases and J by 2 bases, and 10 bases separated the two germline ends. The germline V gene encodes CDR1 MNHNS and CDR2 SASEGT. CDR3 nucleotide sequence: TGTGCCAGTCGGAGGGAAAACACCGGGGAGCTGTTTTTT. Protein sequence: CASRRENTGELFF.

The rearrangement uses TRBV7-8 and TRBJ2-5, with 9 bases aligning to TRBD1. V was pared by 4 bases and J by 4 bases, with 7 bases of the junction left unmatched. The V gene's germline CDR1 is SGHVS and CDR2 FQNEAQ. The CDR3 loop spans 15 amino acids. This CDR3 reads CASSSGQGRAETQYF. DNA of the CDR3: TGTGCCAGCAGCTCGGGACAGGGACGGGCAGAGACCCAGTACTTC.

The rearrangement uses TRBV23-1 and TRBJ2-7; D not resolved. TRBV23-1 is treated as an ORF (open reading frame) with a function not yet certain. The CDR3 spans 12 residues. V was shortened by 7 bases and J by 2 bases, with 9 bases between the two germline ends. CDR3 in amino acids: CASKRRAYEQYF. Here the CDR3 DNA reads TGCGCCAGCAAAAGACGGGCCTACGAGCAGTACTTC.

The chain recombines TRBV28 with TRBJ2-3; maybe TRBD1 (7 bases). Trimming pared 3 bases from V and 0 bases from J, leaving 16 bases between. Germline loops: CDR1 MDHEN, CDR2 SYDVKM. The CDR3 has 17 amino acids. The CDR3 sequence: CASSLPAGGGSTDTQYF. CDR3 in DNA: TGTGCCAGCAGTTTGCCCGCTGGAGGGGGCAGCACAGATACGCAGTATTTT.

The chain is built from TRBV19 and TRBJ1-5; possible D gene TRBD1, 6 bases. Per germline, CDR1 LNHDA and CDR2 SQIVND (reference sequence). The length of the CDR3 is 15 residues. Trimming removed 3 bases from V and 2 bases from J, with 11 bases in between. CDR3 protein: CASSIPRGGNQPQHF. CDR3 bases: TGTGCCAGTAGTATCCCCAGGGGTGGCAATCAGCCCCAGCATTTT. The full variable domain, rest sourced from reference TRBV19 and TRBJ1-5, is DGGITQSPKYLFRKEGQNVTLSCEQNLNHDAMYWYRQDPGQGLRLIYYSQIVNDFQKGDIAEGYSVSREKKESFPLTVTSAQKNPTAFYLCASSIPRGGNQPQHFGDGTRLSIL.

The chain uses TRBV2 and TRBJ2-1; a weak D match, TRBD1 (5 bases). The V gene's germline CDR1 is SNHLY and CDR2 FYNNEI. The CDR3 extends over 15 amino acids. V lost 7 bases and J lost 1, with 14 bases in between. The CDR3 spells CASTGPSASYNEQFF. Here the CDR3 DNA reads TGTGCCAGCACAGGGCCGTCAGCATCCTACAATGAGCAGTTCTTC.

The V gene is TRBV19, the J gene TRBJ1-6; unclear D gene. The CDR3 extends over 14 amino acids. V was cut by 4 bases and J by 8 bases, with 12 bases left in between. Germline CDR1 and CDR2: LNHDA and SQIVND (reference sequence). The CDR3 protein is CASSTRGLDSPLHF. The CDR3 nucleotides are TGTGCCAGTAGTACGAGAGGGTTGGATTCACCCCTCCACTTT.

V usage is TRBV11-2 and J usage is TRBJ1-3; D uncertain. The germline V gene has CDR1 SGHAT and CDR2 FQNNGV. The CDR3 has 14 amino acids. Trimming removed 3 bases from V and 0 bases from J, with 6 bases in between. The CDR3 sequence: CASSLRNSGNTIYF. The CDR3 DNA is TGTGCCAGCAGCTTGCGGAACTCTGGAAACACCATATATTTT. The full variable domain, completed using reference TRBV11-2 and TRBJ1-3, is EAGVAQSPRYKIIEKRQSVAFWCNPISGHATLYWYQQILGQGPKLLIQFQNNGVVDDSQLPKDRFSAERLKGVDSTLKIQPAKLEDSAVYLCASSLRNSGNTIYFGEGSWLTVV.

The gene calls are TRBV2 and TRBJ1-2; D ambiguous. In germline, CDR1 is SNHLY, CDR2 FYNNEI. V lost 0 bases, J lost 6 bases, and 8 bases lay in between. The CDR3 totals 13 residues. The CDR3 bases are TGTGCCAGCAGTGAAGCCTTTATCGATGGCTACACCTTC. Translation gives CASSEAFIDGYTF.

The rearrangement links TRBV28 to TRBJ2-1, with 12 positions matching TRBD1. Per germline, CDR1 MDHEN and CDR2 SYDVKM. This CDR3 region has 15 residues. V lost 5 bases, J lost 6 bases, and 5 bases stayed unmatched. DNA of the CDR3: TGTGCCAGCAGTAACCGGGACAGGGGGCTCAATGAGCAGTTCTTC. Translation gives CASSNRDRGLNEQFF.

This rearrangement joins TRBV29-1 to TRBJ2-7; D unresolved. The germline gives CDR1 SQVTM, CDR2 ANQGSEA. The CDR3 runs 10 residues. Deletions cut 4 bases from V and 6 bases from J, with 7 bases between. CDR3 DNA: TGCAGCGTTGGGGCTTCCGAGCAGTACTTC. This gives the protein CSVGASEQYF.

The chain is built from TRBV6-1 and TRBJ2-5; D unresolved. Trimming left V 2 bases short and J 6 bases short, with 4 bases between. The germline V gene encodes CDR1 MNHNS and CDR2 SASEGT. CDR3 length: 11 residues. CDR3 DNA: TGTGCCAGCAGTGAAATAAAGACCCAGTACTTC. Translation: CASSEIKTQYF.

This chain joins TRBV2 and TRBJ1-5, with TRBD1 as a possible D gene (6 bases). Trimming cost V 2 bases and J 4 bases, with 15 bases left between them. The CDR3 is 16 residues long. CDR1 is SNHLY, CDR2 FYNNEI, per germline. CDR3 nucleotide sequence: TGTGCCAGCAGTGAATGGGGCCAGGGGAGTAATCAGCCCCAGCATTTT. Residues: CASSEWGQGSNQPQHF.

The V gene is TRBV19, the J gene TRBJ2-7, with TRBD1 matching 10 bases. The length of the CDR3 is 15 residues. Germline V gene lookup returns CDR1 LNHDA and CDR2 SQIVND (reference sequence). After removal of 3 bases from V and 0 bases from J, the junction contained 2 bases not matched to a gene. The CDR3 sequence: CASSMGQGSSYEQYF. Here the CDR3 DNA reads TGTGCCAGTAGTATGGGACAGGGGAGCTCCTACGAGCAGTACTTC.

V is TRBV5-3 and J is TRBJ2-2; 9 bases match TRBD2. TRBV5-3 is identified as an open reading frame with a role that is uncertain. The CDR3 has 18 amino acids. V lost 4 bases, J lost 0 bases, and 10 bases stayed unmatched. The CDR3 region is CARSANPGLATNTGELFF. For the CDR3, the DNA is TGTGCCAGAAGCGCCAACCCGGGACTAGCTACGAACACCGGGGAGCTGTTTTTT.

The chain couples TRBV28 to TRBJ1-3; D is perhaps TRBD1 (6 bases). Germline V gene lookup returns CDR1 MDHEN and CDR2 SYDVKM. The CDR3 totals 15 residues. V lost 7 bases to trimming and J lost 1 base, with 14 bases between them. The CDR3 loop reads CASIPGGASGNTIYF. The CDR3 region has the DNA TGTGCCAGCATCCCTGGGGGGGCTTCTGGAAACACCATATATTTT.

This chain connects TRBV5-5 to TRBJ2-2; 7 bases match TRBD1. The CDR3 runs to 16 residues. Germline values: CDR1 SGHKS, CDR2 YYEKEE (reference sequence). V gave up 2 bases and J gave up 1 base; unmatched junction bases: 5. CDR3 DNA: TGTGCCAGCAGCTTCGAAAGGACAGGGAACACCGGGGAGCTGTTTTTT. It codes for CASSFERTGNTGELFF.

The chain carries TRBV9 and TRBJ2-1; TRBD2 matches at 12 bases. Per the germline V gene, CDR1 is SGDLS and CDR2 is YYNGEE. The CDR3 totals 15 residues. J lost 9 bases, V lost 3 bases, and 7 bases had no gene match. The chain's CDR3 is CASSATTSGRGEQFF. DNA of the CDR3: TGTGCCAGCAGCGCCACGACTAGCGGGAGAGGTGAGCAGTTCTTC.

The chain couples TRBV7-7 to TRBJ2-5; TRBD2 matches 10 bases. J lost 5 bases, V lost 0 bases, and 0 bases had no gene match. This CDR3 has 14 amino acids. The germline CDR1 and CDR2 sequences are SSHAT and FNYEAQ (reference sequence). In nucleotides, the CDR3 is TGTGCCAGCAGCTTAGCGGGACTAGCGGAGACCCAGTACTTC. As protein: CASSLAGLAETQYF.

The CDR3 sequence is CASSSLAGDFEQYF. DNA of the CDR3: TGTGCCAGCAGTTCTCTAGCGGGGGATTTCGAGCAGTACTTC. The genes are TRBV6-5 and TRBJ2-7; 10 bases fit TRBD2. Germline-derived CDR1 and CDR2 are MNHEY and SVGAGI. The V gene end was trimmed by 4 bases and the J gene end by 6 bases; junction bases not matched to a gene: 6. The CDR3 has 14 residues.

The J gene is TRBJ2-7, the V gene TRBV28; 9 bases are shared with TRBD1. From germline, CDR1 is MDHEN and CDR2 SYDVKM. Trimming at V came to 4 bases and at J to 0 bases, leaving 10 bases not matched to a gene. The CDR3 runs to 17 residues. The CDR3 is CASSSSVQGASSYEQYF. Written as DNA, the CDR3 is TGTGCCAGCAGTTCCTCCGTACAGGGGGCAAGCTCCTACGAGCAGTACTTC.

The chain has TRBV5-1 and TRBJ2-7, with D possibly being TRBD2 (5 bases). Germline V gene data show CDR1 as SGHRS and CDR2 as YFSETQ. CDR3 length: 13 amino acids. V lost 0 bases, J lost 6 bases, and 10 bases lay in between. The CDR3 DNA reads TGCGCCAGCAGCTTGGATGCGGGCCGCGAGCAGTACTTC. Its translation is CASSLDAGREQYF.

The chain links TRBV6-1 to TRBJ2-7; 11 bases match TRBD1. Trimming at V came to 4 bases and at J to 0 bases, leaving 8 bases not matched to a gene. The CDR3 runs 17 residues. In germline, CDR1 is MNHNS, CDR2 SASEGT. CDR3: CASSGRTGGYSSYEQYF. In nucleotides, the CDR3 is TGTGCCAGCAGTGGCCGGACAGGGGGCTACAGCTCCTACGAGCAGTACTTC.